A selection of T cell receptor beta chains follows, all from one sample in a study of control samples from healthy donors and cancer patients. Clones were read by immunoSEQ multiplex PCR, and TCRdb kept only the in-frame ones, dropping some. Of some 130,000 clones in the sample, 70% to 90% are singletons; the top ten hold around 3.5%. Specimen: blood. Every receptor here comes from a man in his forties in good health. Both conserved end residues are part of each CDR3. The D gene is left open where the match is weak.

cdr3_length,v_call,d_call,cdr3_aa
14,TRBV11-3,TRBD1,CASSFGDSLRGYTF
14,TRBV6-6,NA,CASSYSRDSYGYTF
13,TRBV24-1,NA,CATSDLTSNEQFF
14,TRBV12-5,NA,CASKLAPTTDTQYF
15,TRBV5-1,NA,CASSFDNNMGYGYTF
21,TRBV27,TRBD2,CASSPAGDWASGGGITDTQYF
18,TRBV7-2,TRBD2,CASSLGASGGLSTDTQYF
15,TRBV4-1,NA,CASSQEGGASGGYTF
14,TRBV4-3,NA,CASSQGEGAYEQYF
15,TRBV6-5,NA,CASSSGGLGTDTQYF
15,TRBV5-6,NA,CASSSDRPSGNTIYF
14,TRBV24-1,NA,CATSDHLGKDGYTF
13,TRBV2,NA,CANGPEGNQPQHF
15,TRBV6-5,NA,CASSNDRNSNQPQHF
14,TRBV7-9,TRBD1,CASSPLDRAEKLFF
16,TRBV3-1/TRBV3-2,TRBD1,CASSLYGQARGYGYTF
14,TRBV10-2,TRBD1,CASSMGQNNQPQHF
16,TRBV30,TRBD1,CAWSRLRQGIESPLHF
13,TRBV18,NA,CASSPTPKNEQFF
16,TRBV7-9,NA,CASSDPGAKPGYGYTF
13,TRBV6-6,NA,CASSYQVNTEAFF
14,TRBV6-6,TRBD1,CASSPPRQGGEAFF
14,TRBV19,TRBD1,CASSMDRENSPLHF
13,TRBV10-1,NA,CASSPTSNTEAFF